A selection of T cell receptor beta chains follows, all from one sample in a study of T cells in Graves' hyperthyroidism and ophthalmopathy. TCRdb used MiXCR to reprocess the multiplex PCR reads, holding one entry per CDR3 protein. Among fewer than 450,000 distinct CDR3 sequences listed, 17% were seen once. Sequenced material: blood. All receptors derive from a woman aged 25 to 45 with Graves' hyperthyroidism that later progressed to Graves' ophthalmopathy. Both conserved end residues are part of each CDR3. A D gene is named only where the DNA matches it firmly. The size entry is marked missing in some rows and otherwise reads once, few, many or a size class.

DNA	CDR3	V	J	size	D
TGTGCCAGCAGCGCTACACTATACGAGCAGTACTTC	CASSATLYEQYF	TRBV7-9	TRBJ2-7	many	-
TGTGCCAGTTCCACTTCCCCGACATCTAGCTCCTACGAGCAGTACTTC	CASSTSPTSSSYEQYF	TRBV27	TRBJ2-7	few	-
TGTGCCAGTAGTCGGACAGGGGTCTCCTACAATGAGCAGTTCTTC	CASSRTGVSYNEQFF	TRBV19	TRBJ2-1	-	TRBD1
TGCAGCGTTGAGAGCAATAGGGATGGCTACACCTTC	CSVESNRDGYTF	TRBV29-1	TRBJ1-2	few	-
TGTGCCAGCAGTGAGTCTAGCGGGAGAAAGACAGATACGCAGTATTTT	CASSESSGRKTDTQYF	TRBV2	TRBJ2-3	-	TRBD2
TGCGCCAGCAGCTCCCGACAGGGACTAGCGGGATCTTACAGGAGGGCAGATACGCAGTATTTT	CASSSRQGLAGSYRRADTQYF	TRBV5-1	TRBJ2-3	many	TRBD2
TGCAGTGCTAAGGAGTTTGTTTACTATGGCTACACCTTC	CSAKEFVYYGYTF	TRBV20-1	TRBJ1-2	-	-
TGTGCCAGCAGCTCCGGACAGGGGAGGAACGAGCAGTACTTC	CASSSGQGRNEQYF	TRBV7-9	TRBJ2-7	many	TRBD1
TGTGCCAGCAGCAAGGGACAGGGGGCACGGGCTAATGAAAAACTGTTTTTT	CASSKGQGARANEKLFF	TRBV5-5	TRBJ1-4	-	TRBD1
TGTGCCAGTAGTATAACGACCGATCACAATGAGCAGTTCTTC	CASSITTDHNEQFF	TRBV19	TRBJ2-1	many	-
TGTGCCAGCAGCGCCGTTCTTAACACAGATACGCAGTATTTT	CASSAVLNTDTQYF	TRBV9	TRBJ2-3	many	-
TGTGCCAGCAGCGACGGGGCCATGGGAAAAGAACTGTTTTTT	CASSDGAMGKELFF	TRBV9	TRBJ1-4	few	-
TGTGCCAGTAGTAAAGGGGCCTTTGGCACTGAAGCTTTCTTT	CASSKGAFGTEAFF	TRBV19	TRBJ1-1	-	-
TGTGCCAGCAGTTATGTTAGCGGCACCCAAGAGACCCAGTACTTC	CASSYVSGTQETQYF	TRBV12-3/TRBV12-4	TRBJ2-5	-	-
TGTGCCAGCAGCGCGAGGGGACAGGAGCGCTATGGCTACACCTTC	CASSARGQERYGYTF	TRBV5-6	TRBJ1-2	many	TRBD1
TGTGCCAGCAGCTCGACAGGGACTACCTCCTACGAGCAGTACTTC	CASSSTGTTSYEQYF	TRBV28	TRBJ2-7	-	-
TGTGCCAGCAGTGAACGGGACGGACCCTACGAGCAGTACTTC	CASSERDGPYEQYF	TRBV2	TRBJ2-7	many	-
TGTGCCAGTAGTATGGACAGGGGATTGTCAAGTTTTTTTTACAATGAGCAGTTCTTC	CASSMDRGLSSFFYNEQFF	TRBV19	TRBJ2-1	many	TRBD1
TGTGCCAGCAGCCCGGGATCTAGCGGGAGGGACTACAATGAGCAGTTCTTC	CASSPGSSGRDYNEQFF	TRBV7-3	TRBJ2-1	-	TRBD2
TGTGCCAGCAGTTACTCGGCGGGTGGCAGCGGAGGAGGCCAAAATGAGCAGTTCTTC	CASSYSAGGSGGGQNEQFF	TRBV6-6	TRBJ2-1	many	-
TGTGCCAGCTCACCTAGGAAGTCGGACTACGAGCAGTACTTC	CASSPRKSDYEQYF	TRBV18	TRBJ2-7	many	-
TGTGCCAGCAGTCAGGGACTCACAGCCCACGAGCAGTACTTC	CASSQGLTAHEQYF	TRBV3-1	TRBJ2-7	-	-
TGCAGTGCCCACGGGGCCAACGTCCTGACTTTC	CSAHGANVLTF	TRBV20-1	TRBJ2-6	-	-
TGTGCCAGCAAGGGCTACGAGCAGTACTTC	CASKGYEQYF	TRBV2	TRBJ2-7	-	-
TGTGCCAGCAGCCTAAGTCGCGACACGCAGTTCTTC	CASSLSRDTQFF	TRBV14	TRBJ2-1	-	-
TGTGCCACTGGGACAGGACGGAACACCGGGGAGCTGTTTTTT	CATGTGRNTGELFF	TRBV10-3	TRBJ2-2	-	TRBD1
TGTGCCAGCAGCGGACACAGTCGGGGTGACTATGGCTACACCTTC	CASSGHSRGDYGYTF	TRBV11-2	TRBJ1-2	-	-
TGTGCCAGCAGTGTACGACTAGCGGGACTCACAGATACGCAGTATTTT	CASSVRLAGLTDTQYF	TRBV28	TRBJ2-3	-	TRBD2
TGTGCCAGCAGCGCCCAATCAGGGAATCAGCCCCAGCATTTT	CASSAQSGNQPQHF	TRBV9	TRBJ1-5	many	-
TGTGCCAGCAGCCCGCAAGGGGGCGAGCAGTTCTTC	CASSPQGGEQFF	TRBV3-1	TRBJ2-1	many	TRBD1
TGTGCCATCAGCCCCGGACAGGCGATCGAAGCTTTCTTT	CAISPGQAIEAFF	TRBV10-3	TRBJ1-1	many	TRBD1
TGTGCCAGCAGCTTAGGTGCGAGGGGCACCTACGAGCAGTACTTC	CASSLGARGTYEQYF	TRBV7-2	TRBJ2-7	-	-
TGCGCCAGCAGCTCAACAGGGGTGCCAGGGGCCAACGTCCTGACTTTC	CASSSTGVPGANVLTF	TRBV5-1	TRBJ2-6	many	TRBD1
TGTGCCAGCACCCTAGCGGGGGGCCAAGAGACCCAGTACTTC	CASTLAGGQETQYF	TRBV2	TRBJ2-5	-	TRBD2
TGTGCCAGCAGCCAACCCGGGACCGGGGAGCTGTTTTTT	CASSQPGTGELFF	TRBV11-2	TRBJ2-2	few	-
TGTGCCAGCGGCAGGACAGATACGCAGTATTTT	CASGRTDTQYF	TRBV12-3/TRBV12-4	TRBJ2-3	few	-
TGTGCCAGCAGCTCGAACTCAGAGCAGTACTTC	CASSSNSEQYF	TRBV7-9	TRBJ2-7	many	-
TGTGCCAGCACCGGACAGAGCAATCAGCCCCAGCATTTT	CASTGQSNQPQHF	TRBV2	TRBJ1-5	many	-
TGTGCCAGCAGCCTTCGGGCGGGAGGGCTCAATGAGCAGTTCTTC	CASSLRAGGLNEQFF	TRBV2	TRBJ2-1	many	TRBD2
TGTGCCAGCAGTTTATACAGGAACACTGAAGCTTTCTTT	CASSLYRNTEAFF	TRBV27	TRBJ1-1	many	-
TGCGCCAGCAGCTTGGGAGGGGGGGGTAACTACGAGCAGTACTTC	CASSLGGGGNYEQYF	TRBV5-1	TRBJ2-7	-	-
TGTGCCTGGAAGGCGGGAAGAGCTAGCACAGATACGCAGTATTTT	CAWKAGRASTDTQYF	TRBV30	TRBJ2-3	-	-
TGTGCCAGCAGCCCGTGGGGGACAGGGTCTGGCTCACCCCTCCACTTT	CASSPWGTGSGSPLHF	TRBV28	TRBJ1-6	many	TRBD1
TGTGCCAGCAGTTTTAATAGCGGGAGTAGTACAGATACGCAGTATTTT	CASSFNSGSSTDTQYF	TRBV27	TRBJ2-3	many	TRBD2
TGTGCCAGCAGCTTAGTGGATTCGCGTGGCGAGACCCAGTACTTC	CASSLVDSRGETQYF	TRBV7-2	TRBJ2-5	many	-
TGTGCCAGCAGCCGAACCCCTGACAGGGCCGACAGGGAGACCCAGTACTTC	CASSRTPDRADRETQYF	TRBV28	TRBJ2-5	many	TRBD1
TGCAGCGTTGATGGGCAGGCCAGATTCCCTGGCTACACCTTC	CSVDGQARFPGYTF	TRBV29-1	TRBJ1-2	many	-
TGTGCCTGGGCGGGGCGAAGCACAGATACGCAGTATTTT	CAWAGRSTDTQYF	TRBV30	TRBJ2-3	many	-
TGTGCCAGCAGACCGGGACGGGTGGACGAGCAGTACTTC	CASRPGRVDEQYF	TRBV6-1	TRBJ2-7	-	-
TGTGCCAGCAGTTTATTGGGGACAGAGTTCGACGAGCAGTACTTC	CASSLLGTEFDEQYF	TRBV27	TRBJ2-7	many	TRBD1
TGCGCCAGTTCTCGGGACGGACTCTCCTACGAGCAGTACTTC	CASSRDGLSYEQYF	TRBV5-1	TRBJ2-7	-	-
TGTGCCTCTCGACTAGGGCGGAGCTCCTACGAGCAGTACTTC	CASRLGRSSYEQYF	TRBV27	TRBJ2-7	few	-
TGTGCCAGCAGCTCACCGGGACAGGGGTTTTCCGAGCAGTACTTC	CASSSPGQGFSEQYF	TRBV7-9	TRBJ2-7	few	TRBD1
TGTGCCAGCAGCCAAGGACAGAATGTTCAAGAGACCCAGTACTTC	CASSQGQNVQETQYF	TRBV3-1	TRBJ2-5	-	-
TGTGCCAGCAGTTACTCGTTCCGGCAAGATTCACCCCTCCACTTT	CASSYSFRQDSPLHF	TRBV6-5	TRBJ1-6	-	-
TGTGCCAGCAGTATCTACGGACAGGGGGCGTACGAGCAGTACTTC	CASSIYGQGAYEQYF	TRBV6-1	TRBJ2-7	many	TRBD1
TGCGCCAGCAGCCCTAGGCAGGCTGGGGCCAACGTCCTGACTTTC	CASSPRQAGANVLTF	TRBV4-1	TRBJ2-6	-	-
TGTGCCAGCAGTGAAGTGGGTCTACTAGCGGGGGGCCGAGATACGCAGTATTTT	CASSEVGLLAGGRDTQYF	TRBV2	TRBJ2-3	many	TRBD2